This T cell receptor (beta chain) was obtained from a study of T cells in Graves' hyperthyroidism and ophthalmopathy. Exclusion of patients followed from uncontrolled infection, other autoimmune disease, pregnancy or lactation. The diagnostic basis comprised clinical symptoms, serum thyroxine and TRAb, thyroid ultrasound and orbital computed tomography. This clonotype was found a few times. Its target is not known. The CDR3 sequence is 14 residues long. Trimming took 0 bases from V and 3 from J, leaving 12 bases between them. Germline V lookup: CDR1 DFQATT, CDR2 SNEGSKA (reference sequence). Amplification of TCR beta CDR3 regions used RNA as the template. TCR CDR3 regions were first amplified by RT-PCR with HTBI primers. TCRdb processed the multiplex PCR reads anew with MiXCR; each CDR3 protein has one entry. Of around 690,000 distinct CDR3 sequences listed, about 20% are singletons. Study outcomes and limitations: Expanded thyroid clonotypes (above 0.001) were mostly also found in blood.

The sample consisted of blood. This clonotype originated in a man under 40 with Graves' ophthalmopathy. The chain employs TRBV20-1 and TRBJ2-7; D uncertain. The CDR3 loop reads CSAREADSLYEQYF. As DNA, the CDR3 is TGCAGTGCTAGAGAGGCCGACTCCCTCTACGAGCAGTACTTC.